The 11 T cell receptor beta chains below all came from one sample that was sequenced in a study of TIL therapy for anti-PD-1-resistant metastatic lung cancer. Sequencing used immunoSEQ v3. The assay was immunoSEQ multiplex PCR, and TCRdb's table has in-frame clones only and misses some. Seen here are about 50,000 clones, less than 75% observed once, and the top ten hold more than 5%. Time point reported: pre-treatment sample, taken before nivolumab and TIL therapy. Most excised metastases sampled were pleural nodules or supraclavicular lymph nodes. Sequencing used tumor tissue, obtained at baseline. The receptors derive from a person between 25 and 80 years old with non-small cell lung cancer.

By proportion, this clone is medium-sized. This chain uses TRBV18 with TRBJ1-1; 11 nucleotides agree with TRBD1. The trim removed 6 bases at V and 1 base at J, leaving 7 bases unmatched. The CDR3 extends over 16 amino acids. The germline CDR1 and CDR2 sequences are KGHSH and LQKENI. The CDR3 DNA sequence: TGTGCCAGCTCTCCATGGACAGGGGGCGCGAACACTGAAGCTTTCTTT. Translated: CASSPWTGGANTEAFF.

This clone has more than one count but fewer than ten. This rearrangement joins TRBV7-2 to TRBJ1-5, with 10 positions matching TRBD1. From germline, CDR1 is SGHTA and CDR2 FQGNSA. Trimming took 1 base from V and 7 from J; bases not matched to a gene: 4. This CDR3 is built from 15 residues. The CDR3 loop reads CASSLGQGAGQPQHF. The CDR3 DNA reads as TGTGCCAGCAGCTTAGGACAGGGGGCGGGACAGCCCCAGCATTTT.

This chain links TRBV28 with TRBJ2-1; the match to TRBD2 covers 11 bases. V shed 3 bases, J shed 1 base, and the junction held 5 bases outside the gene matches. CDR3 length: 17 amino acids. Germline assignment: CDR1 MDHEN and CDR2 SYDVKM. The CDR3 protein is CASSFAGTSGSYNEQFF. CDR3 nucleotides: TGTGCCAGCAGTTTTGCCGGGACTAGCGGATCCTACAATGAGCAGTTCTTC.

This clone was recorded only once. The chain is built from TRBV30 and TRBJ2-3, with a possible D match to TRBD1 (6 bases). V was trimmed by 4 bases and J by 2 bases, leaving 7 bases between them. The germline V gene has CDR1 GTSNPN and CDR2 SVGIG (reference sequence). The CDR3 runs 12 residues. CDR3: CAWNRVTDTQYF. CDR3 coding DNA: TGTGCCTGGAACAGGGTCACAGATACGCAGTATTTT.

The V call is TRBV6-5, the J call TRBJ1-2; D is undetermined. The ends were cut back, 7 bases at V and 4 bases at J, with 16 bases in the middle. The CDR3 consists of 14 residues. CDR1 is MNHEY, CDR2 SVGAGI, per germline. The CDR3 protein is CASTPGWVGYGYTF. The CDR3 DNA follows: TGTGCCAGCACACCGGGGTGGGTGGGCTATGGCTACACCTTC.

The V and J genes are TRBV19 and TRBJ2-3; 12 positions match TRBD2. The CDR3 totals 18 residues. Germline V CDR1 and CDR2: LNHDA, SQIVND (reference sequence). Germline trimming cut 7 bases from V and 2 bases from J; bases unmatched to any gene: 13. CDR3 in amino acids: CASTYRLLAGGPTDTQYF. CDR3 bases: TGTGCCAGTACCTATAGGCTTCTAGCGGGGGGGCCCACAGATACGCAGTATTTT.

This clone was counted a few times. The chain carries TRBV2 and TRBJ2-6; D gene uncertain. The germline gives CDR1 SNHLY, CDR2 FYNNEI. V gave up 6 bases and J gave up 0 bases, with 12 bases separating them. The CDR3 has 16 residues. CDR3 protein: CASSHRALSGANVLTF. For the CDR3, the DNA is TGTGCCAGCAGCCACCGGGCCCTCTCTGGGGCCAACGTCCTGACTTTC. The full variable domain, with the rest looked up from reference TRBV2 and TRBJ2-6, is EPEVTQTPSHQVTQMGQEVILRCVPISNHLYFYWYRQILGQKVEFLVSFYNNEISEKSEIFDDQFSVERPDGSNFTLKIRSTKLEDSAMYFCASSHRALSGANVLTFGAGSRLTVL.

This chain links TRBV6-5 with TRBJ2-7; D is possibly TRBD2 (5 bases). CDR3 size: 13 residues. Trimming took off 8 bases at V and 0 bases at J, with 11 bases between the two ends. The germline CDR1 and CDR2 sequences are MNHEY and SVGAGI. This chain's CDR3 is CASSLGSSYEQYF. The DNA of the CDR3 is TGTGCCAGCTCTCTTGGGAGCTCCTACGAGCAGTACTTC.

The chain employs TRBV11-2 and TRBJ1-1; D unresolved. Deletions cut 1 base from V and 1 base from J, with 4 bases between. Germline-derived CDR1 and CDR2 are SGHAT and FQNNGV. The CDR3 runs to 13 residues. CDR3 loop: CASSLGQNTEAFF. In DNA, the CDR3 is TGTGCCAGCAGCTTAGGACAGAACACTGAAGCTTTCTTT.

The chain has TRBV6-1 and TRBJ2-7; 8 nucleotides line up with TRBD1. The V segment lost 5 bases and the J segment 5 bases; nucleotides outside the gene matches: 8. The CDR3 is 14 residues long. Per germline, CDR1 MNHNS and CDR2 SASEGT. The CDR3 is CASSSRQGINEQYF. CDR3 DNA: TGTGCCAGCAGTTCTAGACAGGGGATCAACGAGCAGTACTTC.

The rearrangement uses TRBV5-1 and TRBJ2-5, with TRBD1 identical over 8 bases. Per the germline V gene, CDR1 is SGHRS and CDR2 is YFSETQ. The CDR3 length is 14 residues. V lost 6 bases and J lost 2; bases outside the gene matches: 6. The CDR3 sequence is CASTITGGQETQYF. DNA for the CDR3: TGCGCCAGCACCATAACAGGGGGTCAAGAGACCCAGTACTTC.